This T cell receptor beta chain stems from a study of blood T cell repertoires in COVID-19. Which cohort a participant joined came from the clinical history participants gave. Germline CDR1 is SGHRS and CDR2 is YFSETQ. J lost 5 bases, V lost 3 bases, and 6 bases had no gene match. This CDR3 is 15 amino acids long. Using immunoSEQ multiplex PCR, the repertoire was profiled, and TCRdb retains in-frame clones only, with some absent. Counted here are a few hundred thousand clones, about 91% occurring once; the ten biggest clones make up 9.5%. This clonotype originated in a woman aged 40 to 55 who had recovered from COVID-19. Sequencing was done on a sample of PBMCs or T cells enriched from blood (not recorded which). The chain is built from TRBV5-1 and TRBJ2-1; 9 nucleotides align to TRBD2. The CDR3 region is CASSWTSAGDNEQFF. The CDR3, as DNA: TGCGCCAGCAGCTGGACTAGCGCCGGAGACAATGAGCAGTTCTTC.